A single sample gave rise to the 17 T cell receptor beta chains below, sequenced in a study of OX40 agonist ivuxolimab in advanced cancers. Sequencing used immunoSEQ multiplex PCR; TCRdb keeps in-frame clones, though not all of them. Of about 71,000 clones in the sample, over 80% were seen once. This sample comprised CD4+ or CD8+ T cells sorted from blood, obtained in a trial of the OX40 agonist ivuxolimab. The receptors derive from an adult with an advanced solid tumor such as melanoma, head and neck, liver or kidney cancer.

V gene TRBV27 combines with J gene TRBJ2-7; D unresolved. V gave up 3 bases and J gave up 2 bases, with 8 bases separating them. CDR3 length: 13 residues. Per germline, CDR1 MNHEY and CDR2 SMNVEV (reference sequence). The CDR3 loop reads CASSLGRTYEQYF. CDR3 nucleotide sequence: TGTGCCAGCAGTTTGGGCAGAACCTACGAGCAGTACTTC.

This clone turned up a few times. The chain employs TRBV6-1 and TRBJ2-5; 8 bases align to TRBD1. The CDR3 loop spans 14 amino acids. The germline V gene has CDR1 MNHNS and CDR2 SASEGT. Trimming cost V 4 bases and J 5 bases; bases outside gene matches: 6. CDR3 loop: CASSAGQGWETQYF. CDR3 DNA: TGTGCCAGCAGTGCTGGACAGGGATGGGAGACCCAGTACTTC.

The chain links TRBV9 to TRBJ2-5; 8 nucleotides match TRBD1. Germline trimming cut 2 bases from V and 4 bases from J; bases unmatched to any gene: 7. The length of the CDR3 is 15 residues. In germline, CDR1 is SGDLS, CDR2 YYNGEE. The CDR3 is CASSVSGGLGETQYF. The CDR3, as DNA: TGTGCCAGCAGCGTTTCAGGGGGCTTGGGAGAGACCCAGTACTTC.

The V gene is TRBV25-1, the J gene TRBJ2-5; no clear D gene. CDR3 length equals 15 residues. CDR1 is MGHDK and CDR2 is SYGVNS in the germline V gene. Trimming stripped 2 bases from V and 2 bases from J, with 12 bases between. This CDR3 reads CASSEGNKIQETQYF. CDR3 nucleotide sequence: TGTGCCAGCAGTGAAGGGAACAAAATACAAGAGACCCAGTACTTC.

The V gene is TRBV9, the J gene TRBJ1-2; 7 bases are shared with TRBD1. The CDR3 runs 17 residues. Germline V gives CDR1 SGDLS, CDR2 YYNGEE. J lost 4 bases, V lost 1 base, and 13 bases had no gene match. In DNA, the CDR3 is TGTGCCAGCAGCGTAAAGGCCATCGGGGGACAGACCTATGGCTACACCTTC. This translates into CASSVKAIGGQTYGYTF.

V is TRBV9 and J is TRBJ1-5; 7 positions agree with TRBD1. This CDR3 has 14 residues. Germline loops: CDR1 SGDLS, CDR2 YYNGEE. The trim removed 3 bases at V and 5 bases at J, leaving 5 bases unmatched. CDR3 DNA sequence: TGTGCCAGCAGCGAGACAGGGTCCTATCAGCCCCAGCATTTT. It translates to CASSETGSYQPQHF.

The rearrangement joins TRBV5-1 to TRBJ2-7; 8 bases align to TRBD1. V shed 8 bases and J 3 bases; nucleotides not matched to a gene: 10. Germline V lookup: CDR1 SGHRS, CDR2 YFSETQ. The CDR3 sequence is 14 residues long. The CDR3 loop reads CASSMTGADYEQYF. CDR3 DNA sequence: TGCGCCAGTTCCATGACAGGGGCCGACTACGAGCAGTACTTC.

The CDR3 nucleotides are TGTGCCAGCAGCTCAGGACAGGGACTAGCCAAAAACATTCAGTACTTC. Encoded protein: CASSSGQGLAKNIQYF. The chain is built from TRBV21-1 and TRBJ2-4; the D call in the table, TRBD1, was not verified against the DNA. TRBV21-1 is a listed pseudogene. This CDR3 spans 16 amino acids.

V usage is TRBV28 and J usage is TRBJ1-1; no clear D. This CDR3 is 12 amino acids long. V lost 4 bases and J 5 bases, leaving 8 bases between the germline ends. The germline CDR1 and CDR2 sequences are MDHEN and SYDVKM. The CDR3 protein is CASSSSWTEAFF. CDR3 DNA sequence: TGTGCCAGCAGTTCATCTTGGACTGAAGCTTTCTTT.

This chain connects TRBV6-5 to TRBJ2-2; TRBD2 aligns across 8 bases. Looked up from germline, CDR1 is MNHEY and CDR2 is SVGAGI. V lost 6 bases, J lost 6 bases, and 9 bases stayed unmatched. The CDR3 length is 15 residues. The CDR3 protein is CASREDGRGPGELFF. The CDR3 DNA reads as TGTGCCAGCAGGGAGGACGGGAGGGGTCCCGGGGAGCTGTTTTTT.

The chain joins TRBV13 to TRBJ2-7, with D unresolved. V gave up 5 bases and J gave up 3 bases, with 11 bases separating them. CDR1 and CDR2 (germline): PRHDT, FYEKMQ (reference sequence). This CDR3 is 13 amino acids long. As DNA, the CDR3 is TGTGCCAGCAGCCCACCGGCAGGCTACGAGCAGTACTTC. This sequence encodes CASSPPAGYEQYF. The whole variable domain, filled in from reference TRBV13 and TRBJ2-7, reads AAGVIQSPRHLIKEKRETATLKCYPIPRHDTVYWYQQGPGQDPQFLISFYEKMQSDKGSIPDRFSAQQFSDYHSELNMSSLELGDSALYFCASSPPAGYEQYFGPGTRLTVT.

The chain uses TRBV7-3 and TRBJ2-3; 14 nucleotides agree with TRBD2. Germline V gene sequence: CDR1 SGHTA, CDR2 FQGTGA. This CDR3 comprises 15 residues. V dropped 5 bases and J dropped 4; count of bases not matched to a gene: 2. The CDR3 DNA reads TGTGCCAGCAGCCGGACTAGCGGGAGGTCAGATACGCAGTATTTT. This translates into CASSRTSGRSDTQYF. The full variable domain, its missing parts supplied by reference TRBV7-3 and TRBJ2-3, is GAGVSQTPSNKVTEKGKYVELRCDPISGHTALYWYRQSLGQGPEFLIYFQGTGAADDSGLPNDRFFAVRPEGSVSTLKIQRTERGDSAVYLCASSRTSGRSDTQYFGPGTRLTVL.

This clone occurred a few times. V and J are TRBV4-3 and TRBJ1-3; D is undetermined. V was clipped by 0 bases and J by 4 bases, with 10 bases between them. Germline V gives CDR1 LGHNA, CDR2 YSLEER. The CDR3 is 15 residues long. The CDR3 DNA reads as TGCGCCAGCAGCCAAGACAGGTCCGTCGGAAACACCATATATTTT. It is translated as CASSQDRSVGNTIYF.

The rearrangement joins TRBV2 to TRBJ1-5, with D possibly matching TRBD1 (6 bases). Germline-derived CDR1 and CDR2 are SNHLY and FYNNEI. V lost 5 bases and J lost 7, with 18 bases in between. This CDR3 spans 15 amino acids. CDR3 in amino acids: CASSPGVAGEQPQHF. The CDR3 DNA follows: TGTGCCAGCAGTCCCGGTGTGGCAGGGGAACAGCCCCAGCATTTT.

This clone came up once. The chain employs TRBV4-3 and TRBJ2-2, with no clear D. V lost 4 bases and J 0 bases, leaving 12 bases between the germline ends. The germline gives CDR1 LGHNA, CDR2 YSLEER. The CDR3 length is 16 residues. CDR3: CASSRIMFANTGELFF. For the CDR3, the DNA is TGCGCCAGCAGCCGAATAATGTTCGCGAACACCGGGGAGCTGTTTTTT.

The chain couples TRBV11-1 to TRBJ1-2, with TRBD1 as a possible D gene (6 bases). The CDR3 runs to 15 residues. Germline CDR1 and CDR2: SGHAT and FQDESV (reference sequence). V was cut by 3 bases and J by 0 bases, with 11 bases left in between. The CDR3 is CASSLGAESNYGYTF. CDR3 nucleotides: TGTGCCAGCAGCTTGGGGGCCGAATCTAACTATGGCTACACCTTC. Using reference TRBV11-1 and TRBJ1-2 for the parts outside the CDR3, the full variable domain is EAEVAQSPRYKITEKSQAVAFWCDPISGHATLYWYRQILGQGPELLVQFQDESVVDDSQLPKDRFSAERLKGVDSTLKIQPAELGDSAMYLCASSLGAESNYGYTFGSGTRLTVV.

CDR3 sequence (DNA): TGTGCCAGCAGTTTACCTGGAGGCGGAGAGGCCGGGGAGCTGTTTTTT. This gives the protein CASSLPGGGEAGELFF. The chain uses TRBV27 and TRBJ2-2, with D possibly TRBD2 on 5 matching bases. V was pared by 2 bases and J by 6 bases, with 16 bases between. This CDR3 has 16 amino acids. Germline V gene lookup returns CDR1 MNHEY and CDR2 SMNVEV (reference sequence).